This T cell receptor (beta chain) is from a study of T cells in Graves' hyperthyroidism and ophthalmopathy. The CDR3 contains 17 residues. With 5 bases clipped from V and 5 bases from J, the junction kept 15 bases outside the gene matches. Looked up from germline, CDR1 is MDHEN and CDR2 is SYDVKM. TCR beta CDR3 sequences were amplified from RNA transcripts. The primer set for the first-round RT-PCR of the TCR CDR3 was HTBI. Each CDR3 protein gets one entry after TCRdb re-called the multiplex PCR reads with MiXCR. The sample yields fewer than 650,000 distinct CDR3 sequences, approximately 15% seen once.

V is TRBV28 and J is TRBJ2-5, with 9 bases that match TRBD1. What was sequenced was blood. The TCR was taken from a woman aged 40 to 50 with Graves' ophthalmopathy. The CDR3 nucleotides read TGTGCCAGCAGTAATGGGCGGGGACAGGGAAGTTTTGAGACCCAGTACTTC. This translates into CASSNGRGQGSFETQYF.